Listed below are T cell receptor beta chains from one sample, sequenced in a study of blood T cell repertoires in COVID-19. Profiling relied on immunoSEQ multiplex PCR, and the TCRdb table lists in-frame clones only, not all of them. This sample has 150,000 or so clones, with more than 75% found just once. Input material: peripheral blood. The receptors derive from a woman aged 70 to 79 with COVID-19, enrolled during active disease. Each CDR3 is given without its conserved first and last residue.

j_gene | v_gene | CDR3aa
TRBJ2-7 | TRBV6-2/TRBV6-3 | ASSSWGDSKTYEQY
TRBJ1-6 | TRBV30 | AHRQGGYHSPLH
TRBJ2-5 | TRBV3-1/TRBV3-2 | ASSQGLRGETQY
TRBJ2-5 | TRBV5-1 | ASSPNGDSETQY
TRBJ2-5 | TRBV3-1/TRBV3-2 | ASSQDPRVSQETQY
TRBJ1-2 | TRBV19 | ATHPSPGLKNYGYT
TRBJ1-2 | TRBV29-1 | SVEWEGRIYGYT
TRBJ2-3 | TRBV5-1 | ASSLELFTDTQY
TRBJ1-3 | TRBV6-5 | ASPGTGGSRNTIY
TRBJ2-5 | TRBV10-3 | AISGAGGGETQY
TRBJ1-5 | TRBV24-1 | ATSRSYSNQPQH